These 10 T cell receptor beta chains originate from one sample sequenced in a study of blood T cells in healthy people across ages. Then a second PCR, running roughly 7 to 12 cycles, was carried out with a sample-barcoded 5' primer and a J-beta primer mix. TCRdb passed the 5' RACE reads through MiXCR, listing each CDR3 protein once. The sample consists of 800,000 to 950,000 distinct CDR3 sequences, 29% of them appearing once. These same records also appear under a second study, on T cells of mothers and their children.

The sample was blood. Every receptor here comes from a woman in her 40s in good health.

This clonotype has a count of ten or more. The V call is TRBV13, the J call TRBJ2-4; D unresolved. The CDR3 runs 11 residues. Trimming cost V 3 bases and J 6 bases, with 3 bases left between them. From germline, CDR1 is PRHDT and CDR2 FYEKMQ (reference sequence). For the CDR3, the DNA is TGTGCCAGCAGCTTCGCAAACATTCAGTACTTC. This codes for CASSFANIQYF.

The chain employs TRBV28 and TRBJ1-5; D unresolved. CDR3 length: 12 residues. The germline gives CDR1 MDHEN, CDR2 SYDVKM. The ends were cut back, 5 bases at V and 10 bases at J, with 12 bases in the middle. This chain's CDR3 is CASSTQISPQHF. The CDR3 DNA reads as TGTGCCAGCAGTACCCAAATCAGCCCCCAGCATTTT.

This clonotype was seen a few times. The V gene is TRBV6-2 or TRBV6-3, the J gene TRBJ1-2; D uncertain. CDR3 length: 13 amino acids. V lost 7 bases to trimming and J lost 4 bases, with 13 bases between them. Germline V gene sequence: CDR1 MNHEY, CDR2 SVGEGT. DNA for the CDR3: TGTGCCAGCACCCCAAATACTTTCTATGGCTACACCTTC. This sequence encodes CASTPNTFYGYTF.

There are many counts of this clonotype. The J gene is TRBJ1-2, the V gene TRBV6-6, with D tentatively TRBD1 (6 bases). The CDR3 is made up of 12 amino acids. Germline V gene lookup returns CDR1 MNHNY and CDR2 SVGAGI (reference sequence). Trimming left V 8 bases short and J 6 bases short, with 13 bases between. The CDR3, as DNA: TGTGCCAGCCAATCATACAGGGATGGCTACACCTTC. It is translated as CASQSYRDGYTF.

V and J are TRBV7-2 and TRBJ2-3, with TRBD2 matching over 10 bases. Germline CDR1 SGHTA, CDR2 FQGNSA. Trimming took 5 bases from V and 0 from J; bases not matched to a gene: 8. The CDR3 has 17 residues. CDR3 bases: TGTGCCAGCAGCGCTCGGAGAGCGGGGGGGAGCACAGATACGCAGTATTTT. It translates to CASSARRAGGSTDTQYF. The full variable domain, with the rest looked up from reference TRBV7-2 and TRBJ2-3, is GAGVSQSPSNKVTEKGKDVELRCDPISGHTALYWYRQSLGQGLEFLIYFQGNSAPDKSGLPSDRFSAERTGGSVSTLTIQRTQQEDSAVYLCASSARRAGGSTDTQYFGPGTRLTVL.

At least ten counts were recorded for this clonotype. This sequence joins TRBV29-1 and TRBJ1-2; D possibly corresponds to TRBD1 (5 bases). The CDR3 length is 12 residues. Trimming pared 7 bases from V and 5 bases from J, leaving 14 bases between. Germline-derived CDR1 and CDR2 are SQVTM and ANQGSEA. The DNA for the CDR3 is TGCAGCGGCCTGGGGGAAGGGTATGGCTACACCTTC. Translated, it gives CSGLGEGYGYTF.

J is TRBJ1-5 and V is TRBV4-3; D uncertain. Germline CDR1 reads LGHNA; CDR2 reads YSLEER. The CDR3 loop spans 15 amino acids. Trimming left V 0 bases short and J 1 base short, with 7 bases between. Here the CDR3 DNA reads TGCGCCAGCAGCCAAGATTTAATCAGCAATCAGCCCCAGCATTTT. Residues: CASSQDLISNQPQHF.

This clonotype was observed at least ten times. The chain carries TRBV15 and TRBJ2-1, with 8 bases matching TRBD1. The CDR3 has 13 amino acids. Germline lookup yields CDR1 LNHNV and CDR2 YYDKDF (reference sequence). V shed 3 bases, J shed 5 bases, and the junction held 0 bases outside the gene matches. Written as DNA, the CDR3 is TGTGCCACCAGCAGGGACAGGGACAATGAGCAGTTCTTC. Translated, it gives CATSRDRDNEQFF. Complete variable domain (other parts from reference TRBV15 and TRBJ2-1): DAMVIQNPRYQVTQFGKPVTLSCSQTLNHNVMYWYQQKSSQAPKLLFHYYDKDFNNEADTPDNFQSRRPNTSFCFLDIRSPGLGDTAMYLCATSRDRDNEQFFGPGTRLTVL.

This clonotype was seen a few times. The chain uses TRBV5-1 and TRBJ1-1; D remains ambiguous. This CDR3 spans 16 amino acids. V dropped 2 bases and J dropped 0 bases, with 14 bases sitting between them. Germline loops: CDR1 SGHRS, CDR2 YFSETQ. For the CDR3, the DNA is TGCGCCAGCAGCTTAACTTCCGTCCTTATGAACACTGAAGCTTTCTTT. Residues: CASSLTSVLMNTEAFF.

Turning to this clonotype: This may be a read error, as it is one base from a much larger clone. The V call is TRBV20-1, the J call TRBJ1-1; no reliable D call. Trimming stripped 3 bases from V and 1 base from J, with 6 bases between. CDR3 length: 12 amino acids. Germline CDR1 reads DFQATT; CDR2 reads SNEGSKA (reference sequence). Here the CDR3 reads CSASDPNTEAFF. For the CDR3, the DNA is TGCAGTGCTAGCGACCCGAACACTGAAGCTTTCTTT.